This T cell receptor beta chain was found in a study of blood T cell repertoires in COVID-19. CDR3 length: 17 amino acids. The V and J ends lost 0 bases and 4 bases respectively, with 17 bases between them. The germline V gene encodes CDR1 SGHDT and CDR2 YYEEEE. In the original analysis: The assay estimated nucleated cells by amplifying reference gene primers. Assay used: immunoSEQ multiplex PCR; TCRdb lists only in-frame clones, some missing. For V, J and clone size, that table is used; D and trimming come from the DNA. Of 150,000 to 200,000 clones listed, 88% were seen once; the top ten hold around 24%.

Sample: peripheral blood. The sequence came from a man in his sixties with acute or convalescent COVID-19. This rearrangement joins TRBV5-6 to TRBJ1-3; the D is unclear. Here the CDR3 DNA reads TGTGCCAGCAGCTTGGCGCAAATCCGCGTTTGGGGAAACACCATATATTTT. Encoded protein: CASSLAQIRVWGNTIYF.